The sequence of this T cell receptor beta chain was determined in a study of control samples from healthy donors and cancer patients. This clone was observed a handful of times. The repertoire was sequenced with immunoSEQ multiplex PCR; TCRdb's copy has only in-frame clones and lacks some. The table shows approximately 130,000 clones, with roughly nine tenths occurring only once. V dropped 8 bases and J dropped 3; count of bases not matched to a gene: 12. The CDR3 runs to 15 residues. The germline CDR1 and CDR2 sequences are SGDLS and YYNGEE. The sample comprised blood. The sequence was collected from a man aged 50 or older in good health. J is TRBJ2-3 and V is TRBV9; TRBD2 matches at 7 bases. The CDR3: CASSLQGSGTDTQYF. Written as DNA, the CDR3 is TGTGCCAGTTCCCTCCAGGGTAGCGGGACAGATACGCAGTATTTT.